This is a list of T cell receptor beta chains from one sample in a study of T cell changes during pregnancy in multiple sclerosis. Measured with immunoSEQ multiplex PCR; TCRdb has only the in-frame clones, and not every one. The table has 65,000 to 70,000 clones, approximately 91% seen once. This specimen was peripheral blood, taken in the first trimester of pregnancy. These receptors all stem from a female donor with multiple sclerosis, enrolled in a pregnancy study. The CDR3 runs from the conserved cysteine through the conserved F or W. Fields, in order: CDR3 protein, J gene, V gene.

CASSGERAGGHRSYNEQFF | TRBJ2-1 | TRBV7-6
CAWSEPPNTGELFF | TRBJ2-2 | TRBV30
CASSVEWVMGEQYF | TRBJ2-7 | TRBV6-1
CATSRDGGERQPQHF | TRBJ1-5 | TRBV15
CASSQADILNTEAFF | TRBJ1-1 | TRBV4-2
CAISGGSRRGYGYTF | TRBJ1-2 | TRBV10-3
CASSLGGGVQGAYGYTF | TRBJ1-2 | TRBV5-4
CASSGQGTQPQHF | TRBJ1-5 | TRBV27
CATRTIPGQSSYEQYF | - | TRBV5-1
CASSDSGSSNYGYTF | TRBJ1-2 | TRBV25-1
CASSYIGGKYGYTF | TRBJ1-2 | TRBV6-5